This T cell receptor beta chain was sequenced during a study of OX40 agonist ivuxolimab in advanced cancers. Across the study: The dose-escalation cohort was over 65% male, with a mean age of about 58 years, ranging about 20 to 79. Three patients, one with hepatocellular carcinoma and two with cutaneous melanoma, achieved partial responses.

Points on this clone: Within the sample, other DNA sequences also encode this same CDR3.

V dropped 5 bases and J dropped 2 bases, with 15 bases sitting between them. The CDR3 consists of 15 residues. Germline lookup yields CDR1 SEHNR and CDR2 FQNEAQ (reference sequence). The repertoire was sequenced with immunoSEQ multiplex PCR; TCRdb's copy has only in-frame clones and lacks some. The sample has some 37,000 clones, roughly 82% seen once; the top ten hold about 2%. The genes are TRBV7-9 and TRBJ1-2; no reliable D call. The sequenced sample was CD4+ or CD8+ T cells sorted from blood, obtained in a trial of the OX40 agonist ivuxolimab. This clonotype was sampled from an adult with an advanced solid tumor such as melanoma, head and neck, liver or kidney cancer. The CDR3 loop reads CASSRSVAGNYGYTF. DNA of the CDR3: TGTGCCAGCAGCCGATCCGTGGCGGGGAACTATGGCTACACCTTC.